A single TCR beta chain is shown here with its context. Its antigen is not identified. TCRdb called the RT-PCR reads again in MiXCR, with one record for every CDR3 protein. Among around 580,000 distinct CDR3 sequences listed, less than 15% were seen once. The data were obtained in a study of response to subunit inactivated influenza vaccine. Broader study findings: Seasonal influenza vaccination, on each occasion, was suggested by the authors to recruit few new T cells.

CDR3 length: 15 residues. The V gene lost 5 bases and the J gene lost 5 bases, with 18 bases spanning the gap. From germline, CDR1 is SGHAT and CDR2 FQNNGV. This TCR came from a man aged 50 to 59 who received an inactivated influenza vaccine. This sample comprised PBMCs from blood, obtained 11 to 12 days after vaccination. The chain is built from TRBV11-2 and TRBJ2-5, with D perhaps TRBD1 (8 bases). CDR3 in amino acids: CASSGQTGGVETQYF. CDR3 in DNA: TGTGCCAGCAGCGGACAAACAGGGGGGGTTGAGACCCAGTACTTC.